The 5 T cell receptor beta chains presented below share a single source sample, sequenced in a study of CD8+CD57+ T cells in acquired aplastic anemia. The authors sequenced patients whose flow cytometry had shown CD8+CD57+ cell expansion. Genomic DNA, serving as template, underwent TCR beta VDJ and CDR3 profiling. Each CDR3 protein gets one entry after TCRdb re-called the reads with MiXCR. The table includes 150,000 to 200,000 distinct CDR3 sequences, around 48% detected once. The sequencing input was sorted CD4+, CD8+, or CD8+CD57+ T cells (not recorded which) from PBMCs. The receptors stem from a human donor with aplastic anemia.

This clonotype was seen many times. This rearrangement joins TRBV9 to TRBJ1-1, with D possibly being TRBD1 (5 bases). The CDR3 extends over 14 amino acids. V was cut by 4 bases and J by 0 bases, with 10 bases left in between. Germline assignment: CDR1 SGDLS and CDR2 YYNGEE. Here the CDR3 reads CASSPDRLNTEAFF. CDR3 sequence (DNA): TGTGCCAGCAGCCCCGACAGACTGAACACTGAAGCTTTCTTT.

The chain recombines TRBV25-1 with TRBJ2-3; either TRBD1 or TRBD2 may fit D (5 bases each). The V gene's germline CDR1 is MGHDK and CDR2 SYGVNS. The CDR3 totals 17 residues. Trimming shortened V by 5 bases and J by 3 bases, and 21 bases separated the two germline ends. The CDR3 loop is CASSPLPGSGTTDTQYF. The DNA for the CDR3 is TGTGCCAGCAGTCCTCTGCCGGGGTCGGGGACGACAGATACGCAGTATTTT.

The chain is built from TRBV19 and TRBJ2-1; 14 nucleotides match TRBD2. With V trimmed by 4 bases and J by 7 bases, 9 bases remained unmatched. From germline, CDR1 is LNHDA and CDR2 SQIVND (reference sequence). The CDR3 totals 17 residues. CDR3 in amino acids: CASSTLGTSGSQNEQFF. The CDR3 bases are TGTGCCAGTAGTACCCTTGGGACTAGCGGGAGTCAAAATGAGCAGTTCTTC.

The V gene is TRBV5-4, the J gene TRBJ1-6; weak D call: TRBD1 (5 bases). V was shortened by 4 bases and J by 7 bases, with 15 bases between the two germline ends. Germline loops: CDR1 SGHNT, CDR2 YYREEE (reference sequence). The CDR3 covers 15 residues. This CDR3 reads CASSQGPGSNSPLHF. CDR3 coding DNA: TGTGCCAGCAGCCAGGGACCGGGGAGCAATTCACCCCTCCACTTT.

This clonotype was counted a few times. The rearrangement uses TRBV7-9 and TRBJ1-1; a possible D gene is TRBD1 (5 bases). CDR1 is SEHNR and CDR2 is FQNEAQ in the germline V gene (reference sequence). CDR3 length: 13 residues. Between the trimmed V and J ends, which lost 5 bases and 5 bases, there was a span of 12 bases. DNA of the CDR3: TGTGCCAGCAGCGTTGGGGGAGGGACTGAAGCTTTCTTT. Its translation is CASSVGGGTEAFF.